The clone carrying this T cell receptor (beta chain) appeared many times. The antigen remains unidentified. These data are taken from a study of T cells in Graves' hyperthyroidism and ophthalmopathy. Study-wide results and limits: Most thyroid clonotypes expanded above 0.001 were also detected in blood.

For the diagnoses, clinical symptoms, serum thyroxine and TRAb, thyroid ultrasound and orbital computed tomography were used. Amplification of TCR beta CDR3 regions was performed using RNA transcripts as template. HTBI primers were the set used in a first-round RT-PCR of the TCR CDR3. MiXCR, run by TCRdb on the multiplex PCR reads, gives a single entry per CDR3 protein. The sample has hundreds of thousands of distinct CDR3 sequences, 46% seen once. Sequencing was done on a sample of peripheral blood or thyroid tissue (not recorded which). The sequence came from a woman aged 18-29 years with Graves' hyperthyroidism.

CDR3 residues: CASSDRDRGRESYGYTF. The CDR3 DNA sequence: TGTGCCAGCAGTGATCGGGACAGGGGCCGCGAGAGCTATGGCTACACCTTC. The J gene is TRBJ1-2, the V gene TRBV25-1, with 10 nucleotides matching TRBD1. Germline V gene lookup returns CDR1 MGHDK and CDR2 SYGVNS. The V gene end was trimmed by 3 bases and the J gene end by 4 bases; junction bases not matched to a gene: 11. This CDR3 region has 17 residues.